Listed below are T cell receptor beta chains from one sample, sequenced in a study of CD8 T cells in Susac syndrome. TCRdb reanalysed the immunoSEQ multiplex PCR reads using MiXCR and keeps one entry per CDR3 protein. The table records 80,000 to 95,000 distinct CDR3 sequences, 90% to 95% of them present only once. The specimen was CD8+ T cells from PBMCs. These receptors were obtained from a human donor with Susac syndrome. The CDR3 runs from the conserved cysteine through the conserved F or W. The D gene is left open where the match is weak. Size is stated for part of the rows, as once, few or many counts, or as a class when the clone is expanded.

TRBJ2-7	NA	TRBV12-3/TRBV12-4	once	CASSWDGWEQYF	TGTGCCAGCAGTTGGGATGGTTGGGAGCAGTACTTC
TRBJ2-7	NA	TRBV3-1	NA	CASSLLEGNSYEQYF	TGTGCCAGCAGCCTTCTTGAGGGGAACTCCTACGAGCAGTACTTC
TRBJ2-6	TRBD1	TRBV28	medium-sized	CASSPFATGGVMPSGANVLTF	TGTGCCAGCAGTCCCTTCGCGACAGGGGGCGTAATGCCCTCTGGGGCCAACGTCCTGACTTTC
TRBJ2-7	NA	TRBV30	NA	CAWSVGQGSYEQYF	TGTGCCTGGAGTGTAGGGCAGGGATCCTACGAGCAGTACTTC
TRBJ2-7	NA	TRBV15	NA	CATSPGVPSWEQYF	TGTGCCACCAGCCCCGGGGTTCCTTCCTGGGAGCAGTACTTC
TRBJ2-7	NA	TRBV4-2	NA	CASSQDDEQYF	TGTGCCAGCAGCCAAGATGACGAGCAGTACTTC
TRBJ2-7	NA	TRBV4-2	NA	CASSQVEGSYEQYF	TGTGCCAGCAGCCAAGTTGAGGGGTCCTACGAGCAGTACTTC
TRBJ2-1	NA	TRBV5-1	NA	CASSLVTGAYNEQFF	TGCGCCAGCAGCTTGGTAACAGGAGCCTACAATGAGCAGTTCTTC
TRBJ2-5	TRBD2	TRBV14	NA	CASSPKRGIQETQYF	TGTGCCAGCAGCCCTAAGCGGGGGATCCAAGAGACCCAGTACTTC
TRBJ1-1	NA	TRBV19	NA	CASSIGLEAFF	TGTGCCAGTAGTATAGGACTTGAAGCTTTCTTT
TRBJ1-2	NA	TRBV10-3	NA	CAITVDTGTLDGYTF	TGTGCCATCACTGTCGATACCGGGACCCTGGACGGCTACACCTTC
TRBJ2-1	TRBD2	TRBV24-1	NA	CATSDFQREGYEQFF	TGTGCCACCAGTGATTTCCAGCGGGAGGGTTATGAGCAGTTCTTC
TRBJ2-5	NA	TRBV18	NA	CASSPVAEKETQYF	TGTGCCAGCTCACCAGTTGCGGAGAAAGAGACCCAGTACTTC
TRBJ1-3	NA	TRBV7-2	NA	CASSLGWNSGNTIYF	TGTGCCAGCAGCTTAGGTTGGAACTCTGGAAACACCATATATTTT
TRBJ2-7	NA	TRBV3-1	NA	CASSQDRGFYEQYF	TGTGCCAGCAGCCAAGATAGAGGGTTCTACGAGCAGTACTTC
TRBJ2-1	NA	TRBV2	NA	CASSGDTEQFF	TGTGCCAGCAGCGGCGACACTGAGCAGTTCTTC
TRBJ2-7	NA	TRBV4-3	NA	CASSQALGEIYEQYF	TGCGCCAGCAGCCAAGCGTTGGGGGAGATATACGAGCAGTACTTC
TRBJ2-5	NA	TRBV7-9	NA	CASSWPLQETQYF	TGTGCCAGCAGCTGGCCTCTCCAAGAGACCCAGTACTTC
TRBJ2-7	TRBD2	TRBV7-8	NA	CASSFRLAGGPLSYEQYF	TGTGCCAGCAGCTTCCGACTAGCGGGAGGCCCGCTATCCTACGAGCAGTACTTC
TRBJ1-5	NA	TRBV6-1	medium-sized	CASSLDTLNQPQHF	TGTGCCAGCAGTCTGGACACCTTGAATCAGCCCCAGCATTTT
TRBJ2-5	TRBD2	TRBV28	NA	CASRLLRMGEGLFDQETQYF	TGTGCCAGCAGACTACTCAGAATGGGGGAGGGCCTATTCGATCAAGAGACCCAGTACTTC
TRBJ2-7	NA	TRBV4-1	NA	CASSFGPNSREEQYF	TGCGCCAGCAGTTTCGGACCTAACAGCCGGGAGGAGCAGTACTTC
TRBJ2-6	NA	TRBV7-9	NA	CASSLSSGANVLTF	TGTGCCAGCAGTTTGAGCTCTGGGGCCAACGTCCTGACTTTC
TRBJ1-1	TRBD1	TRBV4-3	NA	CASSPAGVGTANTEAFF	TGCGCCAGCAGCCCAGCAGGGGTAGGGACAGCTAACACTGAAGCTTTCTTT
TRBJ1-3	NA	TRBV7-9	NA	CASSPGTAGNTIYF	TGTGCCAGCAGTCCGGGGACTGCGGGAAACACCATATATTTT
TRBJ2-1	NA	TRBV7-9	once	CASSLDLYNEQFF	TGTGCCAGCAGCCTGGACCTGTACAATGAGCAGTTCTTC
TRBJ1-5	NA	TRBV2	NA	CATGPNQPQHF	TGTGCCACCGGGCCTAATCAGCCCCAGCATTTT
TRBJ1-1	TRBD1	TRBV12-3/TRBV12-4	NA	CASSFGTGELF	TGTGCCAGCAGTTTTGGGACAGGGGAACTATTT
TRBJ2-3	TRBD2	TRBV6-2/TRBV6-3	NA	CASSYTIAGGPRDTQYF	TGTGCCAGCAGTTACACGATCGCGGGGGGCCCGAGGGATACGCAGTATTTT
TRBJ1-1	NA	TRBV4-3	NA	CASSQDWTELANTEAFF	TGCGCCAGCAGCCAAGATTGGACGGAACTGGCGAACACTGAAGCTTTCTTT
TRBJ2-3	NA	TRBV20-1	NA	CSARRGAGFDDTQYF	TGCAGTGCTAGGAGAGGGGCGGGGTTTGATGATACGCAGTATTTT
TRBJ2-3	NA	TRBV24-1	NA	CATSALMSGTQYF	TGTGCCACCAGTGCACTCATGAGCGGTACGCAGTATTTT
TRBJ2-7	NA	TRBV30	NA	CAWSVAAGRYEQYF	TGTGCCTGGAGTGTTGCGGCAGGGAGGTACGAGCAGTACTTC
TRBJ2-3	NA	TRBV9	NA	CASSVWVSTDTQYF	TGTGCCAGCAGCGTATGGGTCAGCACAGATACGCAGTATTTT
TRBJ2-5	NA	TRBV27	NA	CASSFLALGPQETQYF	TGTGCCAGCAGTTTCCTCGCGCTGGGACCACAAGAGACCCAGTACTTC
TRBJ2-7	TRBD2	TRBV7-2	NA	CASSPRSLAGVRSYEQYF	TGTGCCAGCAGCCCTAGAAGCCTAGCGGGGGTTCGCTCCTACGAGCAGTACTTC
TRBJ2-4	NA	TRBV7-8	once	CASSSSLGVAVQYF	TGTGCCAGCAGCTCCTCCTTAGGGGTGGCGGTTCAGTACTTC
TRBJ2-2	TRBD2	TRBV7-6	NA	CASSLGTSVTGELFF	TGTGCCAGCAGCTTAGGGACTAGCGTCACCGGGGAGCTGTTTTTT
TRBJ1-2	NA	TRBV10-3	NA	CAIGSDGYTF	TGTGCCATAGGATCAGATGGCTACACCTTC
TRBJ1-2	NA	TRBV6-5	NA	CASSYSRQINYGYTF	TGTGCCAGCAGTTACTCGAGGCAGATAAACTATGGCTACACCTTC
TRBJ1-6	NA	TRBV5-4	once	CASSLVQHDNSPLHF	TGTGCCAGCAGCTTGGTCCAGCATGATAATTCACCCCTCCACTTT
TRBJ2-7	NA	TRBV30	NA	CAWSWGADYEQYF	TGTGCCTGGTCGTGGGGGGCGGACTACGAGCAGTACTTC
TRBJ2-5	NA	TRBV3-1	NA	CASSQGSFQETQYF	TGTGCCAGCAGCCAGGGTTCGTTCCAAGAGACCCAGTACTTC
TRBJ2-1	TRBD2	TRBV30	NA	CAWRLLAGTADEQFF	TGTGCCTGGAGACTACTAGCGGGAACTGCGGATGAGCAGTTCTTC
TRBJ2-7	NA	TRBV27	NA	CASSLSGDYEQYF	TGTGCCAGCAGTCTCTCGGGAGACTACGAGCAGTACTTC
TRBJ2-7	TRBD2	TRBV7-3	NA	CASSLIAGGVGEQYF	TGTGCCAGCAGCCTAATAGCGGGAGGGGTCGGCGAGCAGTACTTC
TRBJ2-1	NA	TRBV11-1	NA	CASSKGGINEQFF	TGTGCCAGCAGCAAAGGAGGGATCAATGAGCAGTTCTTC
TRBJ2-7	TRBD1	TRBV7-9	NA	CASSLRDRNYEQYF	TGTGCCAGCAGTCTCCGGGACAGGAACTACGAGCAGTACTTC
TRBJ1-1	NA	TRBV30	NA	CAWSGGTTEAFF	TGTGCCTGGAGTGGAGGGACCACGGAAGCTTTCTTT
TRBJ2-2	TRBD2	TRBV29-1	NA	CSVAGTSGRDTGELFF	TGCAGCGTTGCCGGGACTAGCGGGAGGGACACCGGGGAGCTGTTTTTT
TRBJ2-7	NA	TRBV9	few	CASSETGREQYF	TGTGCCAGCAGTGAGACAGGACGCGAGCAGTACTTC
TRBJ1-5	NA	TRBV5-6	NA	CASSLVRTARDPPQHF	TGTGCCAGCAGTTTGGTCCGGACAGCCCGGGATCCGCCCCAGCATTTT
TRBJ2-3	NA	TRBV12-3/TRBV12-4	once	CASSFWDTQYF	TGTGCCAGCAGTTTTTGGGATACGCAGTATTTT
TRBJ2-2	NA	TRBV6-5	NA	CASSYSAVTGELFF	TGTGCCAGCAGTTACTCGGCAGTTACCGGGGAGCTGTTTTTT